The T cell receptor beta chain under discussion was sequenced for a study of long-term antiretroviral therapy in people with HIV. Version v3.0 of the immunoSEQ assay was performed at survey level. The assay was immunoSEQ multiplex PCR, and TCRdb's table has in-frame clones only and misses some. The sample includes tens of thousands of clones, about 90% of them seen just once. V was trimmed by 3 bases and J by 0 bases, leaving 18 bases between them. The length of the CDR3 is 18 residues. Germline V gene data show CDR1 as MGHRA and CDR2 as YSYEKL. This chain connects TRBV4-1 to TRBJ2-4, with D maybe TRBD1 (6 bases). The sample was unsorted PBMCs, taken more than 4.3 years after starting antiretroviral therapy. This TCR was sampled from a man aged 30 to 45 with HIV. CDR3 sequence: CASSQIFTGTLAKNIQYF. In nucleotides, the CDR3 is TGCGCCAGCAGCCAGATATTTACCGGGACACTAGCCAAAAACATTCAGTACTTC.